This TCR beta chain was documented in a study of cytomegalovirus exposure and HLA in healthy donors. The study's findings and limits: Specific recognition of CMV antigens was confirmed in vitro for three chains (all CMV-associated).

About this clone itself: Its antigen is currently unknown. In the same sample, other DNA sequences code for this CDR3.

The PCR was carried out with 60 Vbeta primers and 13 Jbeta primers. Method: immunoSEQ multiplex PCR; TCRdb's copy keeps in-frame clones and lacks some. The sample holds roughly 100,000 clones; around 75% are singletons and the top ten take roughly 9.7%. This clonotype was obtained from a man aged 18 to 35 in good health and CMV-seropositive. The sample consisted of PBMCs.

In DNA form, the CDR3 reads TGTGCCAGCAGTGATGGCGGGGGCTACGAGCAGTACTTC. Its translation is CASSDGGGYEQYF. The chain uses TRBV6-1 and TRBJ2-7, with 7 nucleotides matching TRBD2. J lost 3 bases, V lost 3 bases, and 2 bases had no gene match. CDR1 is MNHNS and CDR2 is SASEGT in the germline V gene. This CDR3 spans 13 amino acids.